This note documents a single TCR beta chain sequence. Sequencing used immunoSEQ multiplex PCR; TCRdb keeps in-frame clones, though not all of them. The sample includes 200,000 to 250,000 clones, just over 85% of them seen just once. The data are from a study of blood T cell repertoires in COVID-19. Study at large: Collection of acute and convalescent COVID-19 samples took place in the United States, Italy and Spain.

Germline V gives CDR1 MNHEY, CDR2 SVGAGI. The CDR3 runs 14 residues. Trimming took 6 bases from V and 5 from J; bases not matched to a gene: 6. The receptor was derived from a woman aged 50 to 60 with acute COVID-19. V is TRBV6-5 and J is TRBJ2-1; 8 bases line up with TRBD1. The sequencing sample was made of PBMCs or T cells enriched from blood (not recorded which). CDR3 sequence reads: CASRKPQGDNEQFF. The CDR3 DNA reads as TGTGCCAGCAGGAAACCACAGGGGGACAATGAGCAGTTCTTC.